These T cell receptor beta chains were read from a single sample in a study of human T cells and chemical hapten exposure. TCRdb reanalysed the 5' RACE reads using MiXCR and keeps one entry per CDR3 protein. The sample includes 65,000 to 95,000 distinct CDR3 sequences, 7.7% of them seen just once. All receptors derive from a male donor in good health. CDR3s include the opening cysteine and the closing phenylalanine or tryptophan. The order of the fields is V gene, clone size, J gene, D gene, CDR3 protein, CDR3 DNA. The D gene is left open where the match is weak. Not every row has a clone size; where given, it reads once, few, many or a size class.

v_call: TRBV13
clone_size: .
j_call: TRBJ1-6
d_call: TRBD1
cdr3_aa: CASSLRGQSNSPLHF
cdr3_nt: TGTGCCAGCAGCTTAAGGGGGCAAAGTAATTCACCCCTCCACTTT

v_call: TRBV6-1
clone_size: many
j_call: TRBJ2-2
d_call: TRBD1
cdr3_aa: CASSARDRGTGELFF
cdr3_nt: TGTGCCAGCAGTGCCCGGGACAGGGGGACCGGGGAGCTGTTTTTT

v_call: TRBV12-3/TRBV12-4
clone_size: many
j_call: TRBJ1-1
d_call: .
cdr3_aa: CASSGVGGTEAFF
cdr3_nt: TGTGCCAGCAGTGGTGTAGGGGGCACTGAAGCTTTCTTT

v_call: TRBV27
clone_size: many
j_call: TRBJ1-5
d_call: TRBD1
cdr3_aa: CASTPSGSGQGRQPQHF
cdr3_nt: TGTGCCAGTACCCCCTCCGGGAGTGGACAGGGTAGGCAGCCCCAGCATTTT

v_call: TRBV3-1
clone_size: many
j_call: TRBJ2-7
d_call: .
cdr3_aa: CASSQASGSDYEQYF
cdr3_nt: TGTGCCAGCAGCCAAGCGTCAGGGTCTGACTACGAGCAGTACTTC

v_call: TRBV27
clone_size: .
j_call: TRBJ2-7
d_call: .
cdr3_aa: CASSRRTGRDYEQYF
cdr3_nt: TGTGCCAGCAGTAGGAGGACAGGGAGGGACTACGAGCAGTACTTC

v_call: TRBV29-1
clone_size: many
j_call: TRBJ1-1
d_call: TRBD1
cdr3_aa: CSVEEGTANTEAFF
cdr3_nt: TGCAGCGTTGAAGAAGGGACAGCGAACACTGAAGCTTTCTTT

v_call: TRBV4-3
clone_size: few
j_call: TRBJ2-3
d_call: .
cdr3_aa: CASSQSITDTQYF
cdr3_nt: TGCGCCAGCAGCCAATCTATCACAGATACGCAGTATTTT

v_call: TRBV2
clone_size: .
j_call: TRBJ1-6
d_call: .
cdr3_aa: CASSESVGDNSPLHF
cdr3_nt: TGTGCCAGCAGTGAATCCGTTGGGGATAATTCACCCCTCCACTTT

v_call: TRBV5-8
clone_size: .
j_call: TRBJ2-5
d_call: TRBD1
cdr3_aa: CASSLARTGLETQYF
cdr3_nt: TGTGCCAGCAGCTTGGCCCGGACAGGGCTTGAGACCCAGTACTTC

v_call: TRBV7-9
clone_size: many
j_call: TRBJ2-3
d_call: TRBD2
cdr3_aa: CASSSPGGAGAETDTQYF
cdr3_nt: TGTGCCAGCAGCTCCCCGGGGGGAGCGGGAGCGGAGACAGATACGCAGTATTTT

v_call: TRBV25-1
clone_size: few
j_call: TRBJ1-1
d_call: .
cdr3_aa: CASSPGGGLVDTEAFF
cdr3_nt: TGTGCCAGCAGCCCCGGCGGGGGTTTGGTGGACACTGAAGCTTTCTTT

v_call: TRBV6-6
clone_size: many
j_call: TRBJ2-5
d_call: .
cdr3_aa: CASSYPQKAGQETQYF
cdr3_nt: TGTGCCAGCAGTTACCCCCAAAAGGCGGGGCAAGAGACCCAGTACTTC

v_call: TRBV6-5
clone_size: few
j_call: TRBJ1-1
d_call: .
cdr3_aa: CASQKGDREAFF
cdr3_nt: TGTGCCAGTCAAAAAGGGGACCGAGAAGCTTTCTTT

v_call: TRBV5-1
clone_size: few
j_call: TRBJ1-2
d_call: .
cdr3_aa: CASSPGQLDYGYTF
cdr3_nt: TGCGCCAGCAGCCCTGGACAGTTGGACTATGGCTACACCTTC

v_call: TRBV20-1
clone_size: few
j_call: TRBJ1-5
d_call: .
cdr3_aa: CSASPNQPQHF
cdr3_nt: TGCAGTGCTAGCCCAAATCAGCCCCAGCATTTT

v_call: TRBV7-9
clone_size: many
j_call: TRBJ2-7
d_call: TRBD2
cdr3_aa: CASSDPSSLAGEYEQYF
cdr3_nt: TGTGCCAGCAGCGACCCGTCTTCCCTAGCGGGAGAATACGAGCAGTACTTC

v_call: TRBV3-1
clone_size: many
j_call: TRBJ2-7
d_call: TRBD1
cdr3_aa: CASSQGDSPSYEQYF
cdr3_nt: TGTGCCAGCAGCCAAGGGGACAGCCCATCCTACGAGCAGTACTTC

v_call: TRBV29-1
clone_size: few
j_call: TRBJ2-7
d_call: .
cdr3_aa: CSVEVGAGSSYEQYF
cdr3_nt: TGCAGCGTTGAGGTAGGGGCAGGGAGCTCCTACGAGCAGTACTTC

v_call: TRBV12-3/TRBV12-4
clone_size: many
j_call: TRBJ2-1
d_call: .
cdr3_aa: CASSPQGTEQFF
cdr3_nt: TGTGCCAGCAGCCCCCAGGGGACTGAGCAGTTCTTC

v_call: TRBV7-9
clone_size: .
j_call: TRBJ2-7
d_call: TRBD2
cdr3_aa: CASSNREASGRNEQYF
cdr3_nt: TGTGCCAGCAGTAATAGGGAGGCTAGCGGGAGAAACGAGCAGTACTTC

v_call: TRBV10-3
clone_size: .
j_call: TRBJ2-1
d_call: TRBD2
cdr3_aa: CAILRRDDGRSSYNEQFF
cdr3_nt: TGTGCCATCCTCAGGAGGGATGACGGGAGGAGCTCCTACAATGAGCAGTTCTTC

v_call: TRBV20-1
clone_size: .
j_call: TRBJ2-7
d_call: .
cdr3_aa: CSANVHSSYEQYF
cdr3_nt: TGCAGTGCTAACGTCCACAGCTCCTACGAGCAGTACTTC

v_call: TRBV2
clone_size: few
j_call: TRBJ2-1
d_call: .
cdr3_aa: CASKMGVAAGGLNEQFF
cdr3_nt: TGTGCCAGCAAGATGGGAGTGGCAGCGGGTGGACTTAATGAGCAGTTCTTC

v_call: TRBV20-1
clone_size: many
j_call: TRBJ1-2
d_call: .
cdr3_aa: CSARHTKDNYGYTF
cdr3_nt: TGCAGTGCTAGGCACACTAAGGATAACTATGGCTACACCTTC

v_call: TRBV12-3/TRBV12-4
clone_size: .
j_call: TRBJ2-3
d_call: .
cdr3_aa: CASSVDHGTDTQYF
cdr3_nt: TGTGCCAGCTCGGTGGACCACGGCACAGATACGCAGTATTTT

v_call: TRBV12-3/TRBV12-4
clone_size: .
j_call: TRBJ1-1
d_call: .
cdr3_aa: CASSYGMNTEAFF
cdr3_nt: TGTGCCAGCAGTTATGGGATGAACACTGAAGCTTTCTTT

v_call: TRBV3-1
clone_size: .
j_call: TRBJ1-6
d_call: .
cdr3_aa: CASSQGRGTNSPLHF
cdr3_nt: TGTGCCAGCAGCCAAGGCAGGGGAACGAATTCACCCCTCCACTTT

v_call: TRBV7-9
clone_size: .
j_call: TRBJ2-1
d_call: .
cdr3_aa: CASSLGGYEQFF
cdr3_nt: TGTGCCAGCAGCTTGGGGGGCTATGAGCAGTTCTTC

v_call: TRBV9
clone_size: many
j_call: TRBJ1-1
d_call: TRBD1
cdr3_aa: CASSIGQGNEAFF
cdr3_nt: TGTGCCAGCAGCATCGGACAGGGTAATGAAGCTTTCTTT

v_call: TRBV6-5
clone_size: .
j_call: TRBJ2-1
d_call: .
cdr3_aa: CASSYGSPSPYNEQFF
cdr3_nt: TGTGCCAGCAGTTACGGGAGCCCCAGTCCCTACAATGAGCAGTTCTTC